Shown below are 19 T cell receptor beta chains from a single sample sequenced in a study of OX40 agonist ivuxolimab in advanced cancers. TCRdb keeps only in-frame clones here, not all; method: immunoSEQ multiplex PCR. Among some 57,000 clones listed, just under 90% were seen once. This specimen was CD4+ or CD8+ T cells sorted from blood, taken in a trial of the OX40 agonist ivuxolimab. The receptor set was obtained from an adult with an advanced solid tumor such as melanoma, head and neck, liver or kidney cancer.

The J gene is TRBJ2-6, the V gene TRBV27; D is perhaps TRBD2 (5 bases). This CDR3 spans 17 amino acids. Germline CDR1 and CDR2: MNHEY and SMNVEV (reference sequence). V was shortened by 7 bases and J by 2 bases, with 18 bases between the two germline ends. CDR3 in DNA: TGTGCCAGCACCCCCACCCCCGGGGTCGCTGGGGCCAACGTCCTGACTTTC. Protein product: CASTPTPGVAGANVLTF.

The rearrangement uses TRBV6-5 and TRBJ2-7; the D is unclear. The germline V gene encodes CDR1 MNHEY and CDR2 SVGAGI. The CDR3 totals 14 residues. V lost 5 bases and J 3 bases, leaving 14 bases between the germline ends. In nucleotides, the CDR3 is TGTGCCAGCAGTCCGGTGGGGTCACTCTACGAGCAGTACTTC. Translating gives CASSPVGSLYEQYF.

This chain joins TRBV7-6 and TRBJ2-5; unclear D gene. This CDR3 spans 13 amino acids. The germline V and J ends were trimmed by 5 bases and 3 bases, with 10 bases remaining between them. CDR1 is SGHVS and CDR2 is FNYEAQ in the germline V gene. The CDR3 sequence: CASSPARKETQYF. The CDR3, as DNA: TGTGCCAGCAGCCCCGCCAGGAAAGAGACCCAGTACTTC.

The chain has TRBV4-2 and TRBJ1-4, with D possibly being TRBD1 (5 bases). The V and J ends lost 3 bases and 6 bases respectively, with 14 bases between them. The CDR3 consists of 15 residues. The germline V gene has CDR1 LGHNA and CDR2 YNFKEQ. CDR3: CASSQKPGVDEKLFF. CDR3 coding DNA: TGTGCCAGCAGCCAGAAACCGGGGGTCGATGAAAAACTGTTTTTT.

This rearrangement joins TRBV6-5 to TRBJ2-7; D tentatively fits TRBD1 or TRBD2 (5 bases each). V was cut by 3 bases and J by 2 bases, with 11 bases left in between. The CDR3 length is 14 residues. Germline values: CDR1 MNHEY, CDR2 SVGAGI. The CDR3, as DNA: TGTGCCAGCAGTTATCGGGGCAGCACCTACGAGCAGTACTTC. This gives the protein CASSYRGSTYEQYF.

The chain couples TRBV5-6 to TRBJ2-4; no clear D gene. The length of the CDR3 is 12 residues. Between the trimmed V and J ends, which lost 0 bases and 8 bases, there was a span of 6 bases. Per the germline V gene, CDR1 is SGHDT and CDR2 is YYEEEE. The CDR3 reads CASSLDRDIQYF. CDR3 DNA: TGTGCCAGCAGCTTGGACAGAGACATTCAGTACTTC.

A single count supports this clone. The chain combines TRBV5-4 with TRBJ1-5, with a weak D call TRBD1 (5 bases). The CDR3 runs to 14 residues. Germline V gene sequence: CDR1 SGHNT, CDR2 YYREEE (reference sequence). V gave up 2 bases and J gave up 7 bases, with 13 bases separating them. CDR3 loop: CASSLVQGYQPQHF. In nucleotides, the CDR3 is TGTGCCAGCAGCTTAGTCCAGGGATACCAGCCCCAGCATTTT.

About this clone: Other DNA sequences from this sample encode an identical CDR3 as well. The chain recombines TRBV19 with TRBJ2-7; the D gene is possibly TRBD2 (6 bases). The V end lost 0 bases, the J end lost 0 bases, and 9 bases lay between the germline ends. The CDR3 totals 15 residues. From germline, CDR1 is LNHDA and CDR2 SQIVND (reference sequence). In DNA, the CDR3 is TGTGCCAGTAGTATAGATCGGGGACTCTCCTACGAGCAGTACTTC. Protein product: CASSIDRGLSYEQYF.

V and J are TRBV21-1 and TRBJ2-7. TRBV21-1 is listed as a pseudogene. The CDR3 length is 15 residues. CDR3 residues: CASSNPGEGASEQYF. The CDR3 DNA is TGTGCCAGCAGCAACCCTGGGGAGGGGGCGTCCGAGCAGTACTTC.

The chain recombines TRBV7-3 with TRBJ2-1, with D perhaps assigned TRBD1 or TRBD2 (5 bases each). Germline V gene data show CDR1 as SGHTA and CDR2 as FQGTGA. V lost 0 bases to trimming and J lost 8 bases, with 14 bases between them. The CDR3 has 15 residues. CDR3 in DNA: TGTGCCAGCAGCTTAACGAGAGGAACGGGGCATGAGCAGTTCTTC. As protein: CASSLTRGTGHEQFF. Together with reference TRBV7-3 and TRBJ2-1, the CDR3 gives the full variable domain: GAGVSQTPSNKVTEKGKYVELRCDPISGHTALYWYRQSLGQGPEFLIYFQGTGAADDSGLPNDRFFAVRPEGSVSTLKIQRTERGDSAVYLCASSLTRGTGHEQFFGPGTRLTVL.

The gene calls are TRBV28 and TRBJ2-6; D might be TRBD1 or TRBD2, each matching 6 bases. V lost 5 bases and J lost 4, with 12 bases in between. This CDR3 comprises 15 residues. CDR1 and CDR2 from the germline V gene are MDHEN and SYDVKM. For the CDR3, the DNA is TGTGCCAGCAGTACAAGGGGGGCGGGGGCCAACGTCCTGACTTTC. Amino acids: CASSTRGAGANVLTF.

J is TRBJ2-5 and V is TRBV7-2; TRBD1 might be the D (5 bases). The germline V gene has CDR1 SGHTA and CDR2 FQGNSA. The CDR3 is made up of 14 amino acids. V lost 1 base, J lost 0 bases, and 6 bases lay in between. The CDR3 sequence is CASSLGTHQETQYF. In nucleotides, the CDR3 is TGTGCCAGCAGCTTAGGGACACACCAAGAGACCCAGTACTTC.

For the CDR3, the DNA is TGTGCCAGCAGCTTCCGACAGGGCAGTATGGATGGCTACACCTTC. It specifies CASSFRQGSMDGYTF. V is TRBV7-9 and J is TRBJ1-2, with 7 positions matching TRBD1. Trimming cost V 3 bases and J 6 bases; bases outside gene matches: 10. Germline V lookup: CDR1 SEHNR, CDR2 FQNEAQ (reference sequence). The length of the CDR3 is 15 residues.

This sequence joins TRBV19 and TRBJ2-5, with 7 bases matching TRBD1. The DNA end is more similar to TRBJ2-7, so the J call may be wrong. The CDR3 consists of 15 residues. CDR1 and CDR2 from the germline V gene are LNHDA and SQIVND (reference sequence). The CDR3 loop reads CASSIVGGLTYEQYF. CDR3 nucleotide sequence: TGTGCCAGTAGTATAGTAGGGGGCCTGACCTACGAGCAGTACTTC.

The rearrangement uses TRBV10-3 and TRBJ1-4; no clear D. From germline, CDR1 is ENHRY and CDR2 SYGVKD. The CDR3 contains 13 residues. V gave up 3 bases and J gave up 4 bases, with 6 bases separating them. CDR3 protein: CAISDRINEKLFF. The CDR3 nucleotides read TGTGCCATCAGTGACAGAATTAATGAAAAACTGTTTTTT.

The CDR3 bases are TGTGCCAGCAGTCCCTCTGGGGCCAACGTCCTGACTTTC. Its translation: CASSPSGANVLTF. The genes are TRBV25-1 and TRBJ2-6; D is ambiguous. CDR1 and CDR2 from the germline V gene are MGHDK and SYGVNS. CDR3 length: 13 residues. Trimming left V 5 bases short and J 0 bases short, with 2 bases between.

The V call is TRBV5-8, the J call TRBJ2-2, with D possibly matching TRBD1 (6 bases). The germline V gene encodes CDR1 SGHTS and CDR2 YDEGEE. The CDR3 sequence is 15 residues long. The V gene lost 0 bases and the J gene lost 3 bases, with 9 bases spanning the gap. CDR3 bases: TGTGCCAGCAGCTTGGTACAGGGTTACACCGGGGAGCTGTTTTTT. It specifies CASSLVQGYTGELFF.

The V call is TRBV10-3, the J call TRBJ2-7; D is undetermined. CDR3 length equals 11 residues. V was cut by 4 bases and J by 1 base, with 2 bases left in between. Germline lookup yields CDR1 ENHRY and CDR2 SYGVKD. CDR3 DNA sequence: TGTGCCATCAGTGCATCCTACGAGCAGTACTTC. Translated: CAISASYEQYF.

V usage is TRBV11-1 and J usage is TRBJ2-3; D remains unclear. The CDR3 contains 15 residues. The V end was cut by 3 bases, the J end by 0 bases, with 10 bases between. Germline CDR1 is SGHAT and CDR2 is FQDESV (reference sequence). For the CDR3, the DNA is TGTGCCAGCAGCTTCGCGGTGGGTAGCACAGATACGCAGTATTTT. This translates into CASSFAVGSTDTQYF.